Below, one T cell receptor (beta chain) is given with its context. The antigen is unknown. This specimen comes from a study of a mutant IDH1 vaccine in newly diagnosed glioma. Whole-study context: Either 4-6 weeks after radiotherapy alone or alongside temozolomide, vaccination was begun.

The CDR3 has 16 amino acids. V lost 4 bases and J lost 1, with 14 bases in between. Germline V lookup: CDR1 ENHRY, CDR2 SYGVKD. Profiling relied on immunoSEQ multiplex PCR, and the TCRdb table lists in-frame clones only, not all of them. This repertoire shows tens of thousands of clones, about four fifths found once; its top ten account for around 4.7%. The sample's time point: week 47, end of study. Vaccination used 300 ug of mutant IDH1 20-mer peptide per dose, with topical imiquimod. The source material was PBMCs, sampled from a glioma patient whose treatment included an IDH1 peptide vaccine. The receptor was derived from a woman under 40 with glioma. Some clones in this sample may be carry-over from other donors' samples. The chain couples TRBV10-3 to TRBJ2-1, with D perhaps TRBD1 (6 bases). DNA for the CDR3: TGTGCCATCAGTGGAGCAGGGGCGGCGTCCTACAATGAGCAGTTCTTC. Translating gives CAISGAGAASYNEQFF.